The TCR beta chain under discussion was sequenced for a study of early T cells in non-severe SARS-CoV-2 infection. Study findings and constraints: Matches to VDJdb favored anti-spike CD8 responses and missed private and CD4 specificities.

Each CDR3 protein gets one entry after TCRdb re-called the 5' RACE reads with MiXCR. The sample carries around 70,000 distinct CDR3 sequences, over 8% recorded once. This clonotype came up many times. Its antigen remains unknown. The V gene's germline CDR1 is SGHDT and CDR2 YYEEEE. The V and J ends lost 3 bases and 2 bases, in that order; junction bases with no gene match: 7. The CDR3 spans 16 residues. What was sequenced was whole blood. V is TRBV5-6 and J is TRBJ2-5, with TRBD2 matching 10 bases. This clonotype was obtained from an adult who was a healthcare worker with PCR-confirmed SARS-CoV-2 infection or an uninfected control (not recorded which). The CDR3 DNA is TGTGCCAGCAGCTCCAGCGGGAGGGCCCCGCAAGAGACCCAGTACTTC. Protein sequence: CASSSSGRAPQETQYF.